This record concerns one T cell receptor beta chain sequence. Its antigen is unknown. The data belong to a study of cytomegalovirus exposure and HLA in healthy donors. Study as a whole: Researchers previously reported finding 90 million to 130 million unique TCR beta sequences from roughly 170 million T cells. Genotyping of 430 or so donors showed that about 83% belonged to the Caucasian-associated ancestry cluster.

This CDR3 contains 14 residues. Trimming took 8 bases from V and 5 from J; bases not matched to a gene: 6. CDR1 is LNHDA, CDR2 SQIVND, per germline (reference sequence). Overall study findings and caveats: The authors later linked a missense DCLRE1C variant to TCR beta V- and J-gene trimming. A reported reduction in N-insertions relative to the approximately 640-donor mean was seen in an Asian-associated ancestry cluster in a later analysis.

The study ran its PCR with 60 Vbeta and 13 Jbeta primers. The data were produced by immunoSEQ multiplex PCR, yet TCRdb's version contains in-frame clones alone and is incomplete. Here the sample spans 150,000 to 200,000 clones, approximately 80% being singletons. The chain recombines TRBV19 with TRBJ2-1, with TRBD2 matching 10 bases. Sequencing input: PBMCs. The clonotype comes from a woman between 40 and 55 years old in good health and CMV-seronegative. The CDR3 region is CASSSGSYDNEQFF. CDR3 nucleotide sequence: TGTGCCAGTTCTAGCGGGAGTTACGACAATGAGCAGTTCTTC.